These T cell receptor beta chains were read from a single sample in a study of Graves' ophthalmopathy and Graves' hyperthyroidism. MiXCR was run by TCRdb on the multiplex PCR reads, yielding one entry per CDR3 protein. Among about 220,000 distinct CDR3 sequences listed, 20% to 25% were seen once. The source material was peripheral blood. These receptors were taken from a woman aged 50 to 65 with Graves' ophthalmopathy. Both conserved end residues are part of each CDR3. D genes are given only for firm matches. The size entry is marked missing in some rows and otherwise reads once, few, many or a size class.

j_call clone_size v_call d_call cdr3_nt cdr3_aa
TRBJ1-5 many TRBV12-3/TRBV12-4 . TGTGCCAGCAGTTTAGGAGGGCCGGGCCAGCCCCAGCATTTT CASSLGGPGQPQHF
TRBJ2-7 . TRBV3-1 TRBD2 TGTGCCAGCAGCCAACGCAGCGGGAGTTACGAGCAGTACTTC CASSQRSGSYEQYF
TRBJ1-1 . TRBV18 . TGTGCCAGCTCCCACGGACGGGCCCCGTCTGAAGCTTTCTTT CASSHGRAPSEAFF
TRBJ2-3 many TRBV19 . TGTGCCAGTAGTATAGATCCGGATTATACGCAGTATTTT CASSIDPDYTQYF
TRBJ2-7 many TRBV9 TRBD2 TGTGCCAGCAGCGTAGCGGCTAGCGGGGTCTACGAGCAGTACTTC CASSVAASGVYEQYF
TRBJ2-7 many TRBV28 TRBD2 TGTGCCAGCAGTATTAGCGGGAGGACATACGAGCAGTACTTC CASSISGRTYEQYF
TRBJ2-6 . TRBV27 TRBD1 TGTGCCAGCAGGACCGACAGGGTGGTGGCTGGGGCCAACGTCCTGACTTTC CASRTDRVVAGANVLTF
TRBJ2-7 . TRBV27 TRBD1 TGTGCCAGCAGCTCTACCTGGCGGGACAGGCGTCCCGAGCAGTACTTC CASSSTWRDRRPEQYF
TRBJ2-1 many TRBV6-1 TRBD1 TGTGCCAGCAGTGAAGGCTACGGACAGGGGGGAGACAATGAGCAGTTCTTC CASSEGYGQGGDNEQFF
TRBJ2-2 many TRBV28 . TGTGCCAGCACTGGCTTAACCGGGGAGCTGTTTTTT CASTGLTGELFF
TRBJ1-5 many TRBV12-3/TRBV12-4 TRBD1 TGTGCCAGCAGCCTGGGACAGGGAGGCCAGCCCCAGCATTTT CASSLGQGGQPQHF
TRBJ2-7 many TRBV20-1 TRBD1 TGCAGTGCTGACAGGGGTGGATCCTACGAGCAGTACTTC CSADRGGSYEQYF
TRBJ2-5 many TRBV6-5 TRBD1 TGTGCCAGCAGTTACTCAGTCCAGGGGGCAGAGACCCAGTACTTC CASSYSVQGAETQYF
TRBJ2-7 many TRBV19 TRBD1 TGTGCCAGCAGTGGGGCGGGCAGGGGGCGATACGAGCAGTACTTC CASSGAGRGRYEQYF
TRBJ2-2 . TRBV9 . TGTGCCAGCAGCGTAGGGCCGGGCACCGGGGAGCTGTTTTTT CASSVGPGTGELFF
TRBJ1-1 many TRBV19 . TGTGCCAGTAGTACAGGGATGAACACTGAAGCTTTCTTT CASSTGMNTEAFF
TRBJ1-2 many TRBV29-1 . TGCAGCGTTGAAGATTGGGTGGTGGGAGGCTACACCTTC CSVEDWVVGGYTF
TRBJ2-7 . TRBV12-3/TRBV12-4 . TGTGCCAGCAGTTTCTTCCCCAACGAGCAGTACTTC CASSFFPNEQYF
TRBJ1-6 many TRBV20-1 TRBD1 TGCAGTGCTAGAGATGGGGGACAGAGCTCCTATAATTCACCCCTCCACTTT CSARDGGQSSYNSPLHF
TRBJ2-7 many TRBV20-1 TRBD1 TGCAGTGCTCCCGACAGGGGGAGGTTGGAGTACTTC CSAPDRGRLEYF
TRBJ2-7 many TRBV3-1 . TGTGCCAGCAGCCAAGGAGGGGGATCAGGCGAGCAGTACTTC CASSQGGGSGEQYF
TRBJ2-7 . TRBV12-3/TRBV12-4 . TGTGCCAGCAGACCCGACGAGGACAAGATCACCTACGAGCAGTACTTC CASRPDEDKITYEQYF
TRBJ1-2 many TRBV15 TRBD1 TGTGCCACCAGCAGAGCCCCGACCGGGACAGGGGCTAACTATGGCTACACCTTC CATSRAPTGTGANYGYTF
TRBJ1-6 . TRBV6-5 . TGTGCCAGCGGGTCTACCTATAATTCACCCCTCCACTTT CASGSTYNSPLHF
TRBJ1-1 many TRBV2 . TGTGCCAGCAGTGTAACAGGAGGAACTGAAGCTTTCTTT CASSVTGGTEAFF
TRBJ1-2 many TRBV20-1 . TGCAGTGCTAGAGATATCGCGGAGTTCTATGGCTACACCTTC CSARDIAEFYGYTF
TRBJ2-7 many TRBV7-8 TRBD1 TGTGCCAGCAGCCCAGACAGGGTAGGCTCCTACGAGCAGTACTTC CASSPDRVGSYEQYF
TRBJ1-6 many TRBV27 . TGTGCCAGCAGTTTAGGGGGTTCGAAGGTGCCCCTCCACTTT CASSLGGSKVPLHF
TRBJ2-7 many TRBV5-1 TRBD1 TGCGCCAGCAGTTCTGGGGACAGCCTCTACGAGCAGTACTTC CASSSGDSLYEQYF
TRBJ1-5 many TRBV2 . TGTGCCAGCGCGTGGGAGGCTCGTCAGCCCCAGCATTTT CASAWEARQPQHF
TRBJ2-2 many TRBV27 . TGTGCCAGCAGTCAGGATCGGGCCCCGCTCACCGGGGAGCTGTTTTTT CASSQDRAPLTGELFF
TRBJ2-6 . TRBV20-1 . TGCAGTGCGCAAGACAGGTTTGGGGCCAACGTCCTGACTTTC CSAQDRFGANVLTF
TRBJ2-7 . TRBV6-5 . TGTGCCAGCAGTTACTCCGGACAGTTCGAGCAGTACTTC CASSYSGQFEQYF
TRBJ2-5 . TRBV6-1 . TGTGCCAGCAGCCATAGTGCTCAGGAGACCCAGTACTTC CASSHSAQETQYF
TRBJ1-1 many TRBV30 . TGTGCCTGGAGTGTATGGGGGGGTGACAGCGAAGCTTTCTTT CAWSVWGGDSEAFF
TRBJ1-2 many TRBV20-1 TRBD1 TGCAGTGCCCCGCCACAGGGGCGAGCTAACTATGGCTACACCTTC CSAPPQGRANYGYTF
TRBJ2-5 . TRBV7-8 . TGTGCCAGCAGCTTATTCTCCAGGCCACAAGAGACCCAGTACTTC CASSLFSRPQETQYF
TRBJ1-5 many TRBV10-3 . TGTGCCGCTAAAAGTAGGGGAAATAGCAATCAGCCCCAGCATTTT CAAKSRGNSNQPQHF
TRBJ2-7 many TRBV25-1 . TGTGCCAGCAGTGAGGCCGGGAGCGTTCCCGAGCAGTACTTC CASSEAGSVPEQYF